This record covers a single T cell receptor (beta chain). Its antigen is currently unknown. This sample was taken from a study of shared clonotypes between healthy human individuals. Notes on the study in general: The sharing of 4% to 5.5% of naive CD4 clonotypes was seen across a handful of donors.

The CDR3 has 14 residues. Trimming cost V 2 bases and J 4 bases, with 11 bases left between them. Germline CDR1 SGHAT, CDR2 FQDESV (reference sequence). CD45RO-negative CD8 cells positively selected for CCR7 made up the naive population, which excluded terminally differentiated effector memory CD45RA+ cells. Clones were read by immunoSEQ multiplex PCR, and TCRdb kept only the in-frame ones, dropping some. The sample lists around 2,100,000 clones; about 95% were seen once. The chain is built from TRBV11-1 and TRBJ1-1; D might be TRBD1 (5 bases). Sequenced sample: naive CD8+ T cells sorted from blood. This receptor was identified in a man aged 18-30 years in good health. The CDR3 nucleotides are TGTGCCAGCAGCTTAAAGCGGACACGCACTGAAGCTTTCTTT. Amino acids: CASSLKRTRTEAFF.